This record concerns one T cell receptor beta chain sequence. Its target is unknown. These data come from a study of T cell responses to AZD1222 COVID-19 vaccine. Findings and limits, study-wide: After the peak T cell response, and only then, were repertoires sampled. Clonal diversity may have been underestimated in mostly white British donors.

The table came from immunoSEQ multiplex PCR; TCRdb's copy has only in-frame clones and leaves some out. The repertoire holds 95,000 to 150,000 clones, about nine tenths seen once, with approximately 7.5% in the top ten. The sample in question was peripheral blood, obtained on day 0 of AZD1222 vaccination. This clonotype was obtained from an adult in good health.

The CDR3 sequence is CASSSKIFTGRKRLEQYF. The CDR3, as DNA: TGTGCCAGCAGTTCCAAAATCTTCACGGGCCGCAAACGACTCGAGCAGTACTTC. The rearrangement uses TRBV28 and TRBJ2-7; D call uncertain. CDR1 MDHEN and CDR2 SYDVKM come from the germline V gene. This CDR3 comprises 18 residues. Trimming pared 4 bases from V and 6 bases from J, leaving 28 bases between.